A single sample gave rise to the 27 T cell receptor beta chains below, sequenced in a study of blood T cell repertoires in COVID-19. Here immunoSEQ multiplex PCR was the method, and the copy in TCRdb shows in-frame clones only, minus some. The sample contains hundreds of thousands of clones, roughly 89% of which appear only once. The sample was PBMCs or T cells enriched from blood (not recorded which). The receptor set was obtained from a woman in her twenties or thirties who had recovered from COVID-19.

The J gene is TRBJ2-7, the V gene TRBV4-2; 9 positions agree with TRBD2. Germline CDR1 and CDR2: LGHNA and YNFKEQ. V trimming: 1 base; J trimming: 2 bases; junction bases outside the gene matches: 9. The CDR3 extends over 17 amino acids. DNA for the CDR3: TGTGCCAGCAGCCAAGTAATAGCGGGGGTTAGCGCCTACGAGCAGTACTTC. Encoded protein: CASSQVIAGVSAYEQYF.

CDR3 sequence: CASSSAGTSGRGETQYF. CDR3 sequence (DNA): TGTGCCAGCAGCTCAGCCGGGACTAGCGGGAGGGGTGAGACCCAGTACTTC. The chain is built from TRBV5-6 and TRBJ2-5; 16 bases line up with TRBD2. The junction had 7 bases not matched to a gene; V was cut back by 3 bases and J by 5 bases. The CDR3 contains 17 residues. The germline V gene has CDR1 SGHDT and CDR2 YYEEEE.

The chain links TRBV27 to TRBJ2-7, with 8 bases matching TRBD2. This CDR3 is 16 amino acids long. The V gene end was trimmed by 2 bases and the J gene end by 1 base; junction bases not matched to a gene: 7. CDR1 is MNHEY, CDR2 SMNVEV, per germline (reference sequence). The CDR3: CASSLRGGRRSYEQYF. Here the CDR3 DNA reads TGTGCCAGCAGTTTAAGGGGCGGGAGGCGATCCTACGAGCAGTACTTC.

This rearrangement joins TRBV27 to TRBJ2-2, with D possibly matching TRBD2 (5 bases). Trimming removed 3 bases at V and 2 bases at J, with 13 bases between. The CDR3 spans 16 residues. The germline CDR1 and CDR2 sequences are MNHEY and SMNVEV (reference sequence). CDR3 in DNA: TGTGCCAGCAGTTTTTATTGGACGGGAAACACCGGGGAGCTGTTTTTT. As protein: CASSFYWTGNTGELFF.

The CDR3 loop is CAWTQGAQNTEAFF. The CDR3 DNA reads as TGTGCCTGGACACAGGGGGCACAGAACACTGAAGCTTTCTTT. This sequence joins TRBV30 and TRBJ1-1; 9 bases fit TRBD1. The CDR3 is made up of 14 amino acids. Germline-derived CDR1 and CDR2 are GTSNPN and SVGIG (reference sequence). J lost 1 base, V lost 4 bases, and 4 bases had no gene match. The full variable domain, its missing parts supplied by reference TRBV30 and TRBJ1-1, is SQTIHQWPATLVQPVGSPLSLECTVEGTSNPNLYWYRQAAGRGLQLLFYSVGIGQISSEVPQNLSASRPQDRQFILSSKKLLLSDSGFYLCAWTQGAQNTEAFFGQGTRLTVV.

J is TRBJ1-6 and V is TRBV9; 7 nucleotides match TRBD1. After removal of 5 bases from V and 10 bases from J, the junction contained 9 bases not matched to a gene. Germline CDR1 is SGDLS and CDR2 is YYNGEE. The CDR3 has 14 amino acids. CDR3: CASREGQVESPLHF. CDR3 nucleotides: TGTGCCAGCAGAGAAGGACAGGTGGAATCACCCCTCCACTTT. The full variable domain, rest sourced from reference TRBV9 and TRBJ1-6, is DSGVTQTPKHLITATGQRVTLRCSPRSGDLSVYWYQQSLDQGLQFLIQYYNGEERAKGNILERFSAQQFPDLHSELNLSSLELGDSALYFCASREGQVESPLHFGNGTRLTVT.

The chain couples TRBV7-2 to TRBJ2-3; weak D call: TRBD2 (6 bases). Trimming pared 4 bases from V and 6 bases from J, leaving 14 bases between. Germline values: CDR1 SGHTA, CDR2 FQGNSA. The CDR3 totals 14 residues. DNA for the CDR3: TGTGCCAGCAGCTCCGAGGGGAGGATTGATACGCAGTATTTT. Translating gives CASSSEGRIDTQYF.

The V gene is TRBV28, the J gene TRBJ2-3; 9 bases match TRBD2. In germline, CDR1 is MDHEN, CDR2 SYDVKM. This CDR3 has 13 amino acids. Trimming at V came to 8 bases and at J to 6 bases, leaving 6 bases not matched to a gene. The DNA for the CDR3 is TGTGCCAGCGTAGCGGGAGCACTTGATACGCAGTATTTT. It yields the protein CASVAGALDTQYF.

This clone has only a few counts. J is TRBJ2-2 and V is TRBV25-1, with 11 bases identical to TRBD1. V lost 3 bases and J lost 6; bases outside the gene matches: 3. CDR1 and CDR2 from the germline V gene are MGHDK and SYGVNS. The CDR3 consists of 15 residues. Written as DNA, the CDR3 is TGTGCCAGCAGTGATGGGACAGGGGGTTCCGGGGAGCTGTTTTTT. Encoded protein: CASSDGTGGSGELFF.

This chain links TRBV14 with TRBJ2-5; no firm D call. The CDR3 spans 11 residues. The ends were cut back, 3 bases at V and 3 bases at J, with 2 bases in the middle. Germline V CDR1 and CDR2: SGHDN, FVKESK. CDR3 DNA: TGTGCCAGCAGCCACGAAGAGACCCAGTACTTC. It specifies CASSHEETQYF.

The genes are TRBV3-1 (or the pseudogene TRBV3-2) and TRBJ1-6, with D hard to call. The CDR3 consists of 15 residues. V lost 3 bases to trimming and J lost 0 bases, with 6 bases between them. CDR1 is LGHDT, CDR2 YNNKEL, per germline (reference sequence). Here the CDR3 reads CASSQASSYNSPLHF. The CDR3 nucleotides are TGTGCCAGCAGCCAGGCCAGCTCCTATAATTCACCCCTCCACTTT.

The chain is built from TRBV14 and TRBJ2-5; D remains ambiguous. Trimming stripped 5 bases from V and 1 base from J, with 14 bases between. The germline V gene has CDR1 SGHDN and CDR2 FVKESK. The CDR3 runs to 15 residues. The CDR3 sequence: CASSTPLELQETQYF. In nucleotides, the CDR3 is TGTGCCAGCAGCACCCCCCTGGAGCTCCAAGAGACCCAGTACTTC.

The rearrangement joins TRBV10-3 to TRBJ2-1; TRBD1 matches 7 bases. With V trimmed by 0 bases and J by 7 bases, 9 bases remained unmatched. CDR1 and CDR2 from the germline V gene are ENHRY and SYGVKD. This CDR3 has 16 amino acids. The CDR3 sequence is CAISESMRGLENEQFF. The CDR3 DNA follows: TGTGCCATCAGTGAGTCGATGAGGGGGCTGGAGAATGAGCAGTTCTTC.

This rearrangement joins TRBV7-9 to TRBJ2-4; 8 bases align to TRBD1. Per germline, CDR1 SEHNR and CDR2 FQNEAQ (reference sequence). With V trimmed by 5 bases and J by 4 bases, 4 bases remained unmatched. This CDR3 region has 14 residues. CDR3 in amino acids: CASSRDRGKNIQYF. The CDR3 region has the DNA TGTGCCAGCAGCCGCGACAGGGGAAAAAACATTCAGTACTTC.

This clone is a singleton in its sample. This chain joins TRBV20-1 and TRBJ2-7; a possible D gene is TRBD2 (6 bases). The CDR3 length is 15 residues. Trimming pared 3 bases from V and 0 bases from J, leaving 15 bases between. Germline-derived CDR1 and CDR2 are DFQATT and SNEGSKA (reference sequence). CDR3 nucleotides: TGCAGTGCTAGTACCCTAGCGCCCAGCTCCTACGAGCAGTACTTC. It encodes CSASTLAPSSYEQYF.

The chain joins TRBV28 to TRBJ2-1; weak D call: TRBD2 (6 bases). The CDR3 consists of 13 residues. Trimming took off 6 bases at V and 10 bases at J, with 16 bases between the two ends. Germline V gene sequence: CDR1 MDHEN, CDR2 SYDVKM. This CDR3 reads CASSYNLEGEQFF. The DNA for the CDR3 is TGTGCCAGCAGCTACAACCTGGAGGGGGAGCAGTTCTTC.

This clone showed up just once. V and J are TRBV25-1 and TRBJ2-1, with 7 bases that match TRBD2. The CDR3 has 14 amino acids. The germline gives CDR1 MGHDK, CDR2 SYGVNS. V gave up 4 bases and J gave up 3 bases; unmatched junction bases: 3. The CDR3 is CASSGLAVYNEQFF. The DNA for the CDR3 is TGTGCCAGCAGTGGCCTAGCGGTCTACAATGAGCAGTTCTTC.

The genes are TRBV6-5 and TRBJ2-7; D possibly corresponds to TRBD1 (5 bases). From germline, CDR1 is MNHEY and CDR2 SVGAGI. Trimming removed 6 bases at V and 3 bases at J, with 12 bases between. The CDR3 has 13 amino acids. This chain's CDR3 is CASSRDSRYEQYF. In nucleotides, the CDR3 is TGTGCCAGCAGCCGTGACAGCCGCTACGAGCAGTACTTC.

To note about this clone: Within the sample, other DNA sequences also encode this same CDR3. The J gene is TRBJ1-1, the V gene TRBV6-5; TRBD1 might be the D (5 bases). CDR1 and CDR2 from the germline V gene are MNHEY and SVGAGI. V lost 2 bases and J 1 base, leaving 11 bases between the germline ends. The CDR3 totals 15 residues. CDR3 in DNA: TGTGCCAGCAGTTACGGAGGGGCTGGGAACACTGAAGCTTTCTTT. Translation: CASSYGGAGNTEAFF.

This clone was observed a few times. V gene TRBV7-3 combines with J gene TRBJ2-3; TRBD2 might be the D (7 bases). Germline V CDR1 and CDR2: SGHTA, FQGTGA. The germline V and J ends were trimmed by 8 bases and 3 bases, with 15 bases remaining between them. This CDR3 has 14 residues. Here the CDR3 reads CASSRGAVTDTQYF. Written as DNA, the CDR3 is TGTGCCAGCTCCCGGGGGGCGGTAACAGATACGCAGTATTTT.

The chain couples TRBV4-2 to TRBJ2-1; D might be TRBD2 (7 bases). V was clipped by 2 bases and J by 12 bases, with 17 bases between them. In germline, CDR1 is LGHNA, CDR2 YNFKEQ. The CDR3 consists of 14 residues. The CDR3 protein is CASSQSGGGGRQFF. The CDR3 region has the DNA TGTGCCAGCAGCCAATCCGGAGGGGGGGGGAGGCAGTTCTTC.

This CDR3 reads CASSPGQGYEQYF. The CDR3 DNA reads as TGTGCCAGCAGCCCGGGACAGGGGTACGAGCAGTACTTC. The chain links TRBV28 to TRBJ2-7; TRBD1 agrees at 10 bases. CDR3 length: 13 residues. Looked up from germline, CDR1 is MDHEN and CDR2 is SYDVKM. V was pared by 6 bases and J by 4 bases, with 3 bases of the junction left unmatched.

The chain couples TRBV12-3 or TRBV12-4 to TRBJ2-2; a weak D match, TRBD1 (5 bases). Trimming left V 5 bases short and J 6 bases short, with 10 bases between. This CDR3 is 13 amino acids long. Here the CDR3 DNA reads TGTGCCAGCAGTGTCAGGGTTGCCGGGGAGCTGTTTTTT. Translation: CASSVRVAGELFF.

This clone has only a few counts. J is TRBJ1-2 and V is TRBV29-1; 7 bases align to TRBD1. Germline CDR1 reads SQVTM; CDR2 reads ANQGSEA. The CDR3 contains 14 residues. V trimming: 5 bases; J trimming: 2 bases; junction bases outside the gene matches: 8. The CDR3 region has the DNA TGCAGCGTTAATGATCCAGGGGGGAACTATGGCTACACCTTC. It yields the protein CSVNDPGGNYGYTF.

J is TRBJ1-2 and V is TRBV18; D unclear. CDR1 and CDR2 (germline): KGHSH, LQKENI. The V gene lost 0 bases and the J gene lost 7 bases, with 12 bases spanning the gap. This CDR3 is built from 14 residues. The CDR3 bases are TGTGCCAGCTCACCACCGGTTTCGGGGAGTGGCTACACCTTC. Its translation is CASSPPVSGSGYTF. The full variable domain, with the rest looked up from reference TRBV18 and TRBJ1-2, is NAGVMQNPRHLVRRRGQEARLRCSPMKGHSHVYWYRQLPEEGLKFMVYLQKENIIDESGMPKERFSAEFPKEGPSILRIQQVVRGDSAAYFCASSPPVSGSGYTFGSGTRLTVV.

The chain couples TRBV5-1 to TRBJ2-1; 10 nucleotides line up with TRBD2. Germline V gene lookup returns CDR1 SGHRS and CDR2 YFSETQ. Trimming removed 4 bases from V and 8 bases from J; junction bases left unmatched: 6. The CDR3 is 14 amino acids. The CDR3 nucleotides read TGCGCCAGCAGCCCAGCGGGAGGGTTGGATGAGCAGTTCTTC. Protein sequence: CASSPAGGLDEQFF.

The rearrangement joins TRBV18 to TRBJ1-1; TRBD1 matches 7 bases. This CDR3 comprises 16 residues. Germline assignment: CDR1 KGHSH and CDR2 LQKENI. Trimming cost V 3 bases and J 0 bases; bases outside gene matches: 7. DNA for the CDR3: TGTGCCAGCTCACCTCGGGACAGCATTTTGAACACTGAAGCTTTCTTT. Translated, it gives CASSPRDSILNTEAFF.